These 30 T cell receptor beta chains share one sample of origin, sequenced in a study of blood T cell repertoires in COVID-19 (dated by TCRdb to 2020 to 2021). The method was the immunoSEQ multiplex PCR assay. Imported from immuneACCESS, the table was reduced by TCRdb to in-frame sequences with V and J called. These copies leave out some clones; in studies compared against another copy, an unresolved V gene accounts for under half, and the cause of the remainder is not known. This sample lists around 130,000 clones; about four fifths were detected once. In total, the top ten clones hold around 8% of the sample. Sequenced: peripheral blood. These receptors were obtained from a human donor in a cohort sampled during active COVID-19.

The chain recombines TRBV6-5 with TRBJ2-3; TRBD1 is a possible D gene (5 bases). Germline assignment: CDR1 MNHEY and CDR2 SVGAGI. Between the trimmed V and J ends, which lost 0 bases and 1 base, there was a span of 8 bases. CDR3 length: 15 amino acids. Written as DNA, the CDR3 is TGTGCCAGCAGTTACTCGGGCAGGGGCACAGATACGCAGTATTTT. This sequence encodes CASSYSGRGTDTQYF.

This sequence joins TRBV28 and TRBJ2-1, with TRBD1 matching over 8 bases. CDR1 is MDHEN and CDR2 is SYDVKM in the germline V gene. The CDR3 is 13 amino acids. V shed 7 bases and J 6 bases; nucleotides not matched to a gene: 5. Here the CDR3 DNA reads TGTGCCAGCATACAGGGGGGTGGCAATGAGCAGTTCTTC. Amino acid sequence: CASIQGGGNEQFF. Drawing the rest from reference TRBV28 and TRBJ2-1, the complete variable domain is DVKVTQSSRYLVKRTGEKVFLECVQDMDHENMFWYRQDPGLGLRLIYFSYDVKMKEKGDIPEGYSVSREKKERFSLILESASTNQTSMYLCASIQGGGNEQFFGPGTRLTVL.

CDR3 region: CASSEFRSAGVGNEQFF. CDR3 in DNA: TGTGCCAGCAGTGAATTTCGGAGTGCAGGGGTGGGCAATGAGCAGTTCTTC. The chain combines TRBV2 with TRBJ2-1; D may be TRBD1 (6 bases). The CDR3 runs to 17 residues. With 2 bases removed from V and 6 bases from J, the gap between germline ends came to 20 bases. Germline CDR1 SNHLY, CDR2 FYNNEI.

V gene TRBV7-3 combines with J gene TRBJ2-1, with 8 positions matching TRBD2. CDR3 length: 13 amino acids. Germline V gene sequence: CDR1 SGHTA, CDR2 FQGTGA. Trimming cost V 2 bases and J 9 bases; bases outside gene matches: 3. This CDR3 is CASSLPGGGEQFF. CDR3 in DNA: TGTGCCAGCAGCTTACCGGGAGGGGGTGAGCAGTTCTTC.

The chain employs TRBV9 and TRBJ1-2, with D maybe TRBD1 (6 bases). The CDR3 contains 15 residues. V was shortened by 3 bases and J by 7 bases, with 19 bases between the two germline ends. Germline CDR1 SGDLS, CDR2 YYNGEE. The CDR3 loop reads CASSASTGKGVGYTF. The CDR3 DNA is TGTGCCAGCAGCGCTTCTACAGGGAAGGGAGTTGGCTACACCTTC.

V gene TRBV4-1 combines with J gene TRBJ1-5; a weak D match, TRBD1 (5 bases). The CDR3 consists of 15 residues. Per germline, CDR1 MGHRA and CDR2 YSYEKL. Trimming took 4 bases from V and 6 from J, leaving 16 bases between them. Here the CDR3 reads CASSPPGLPSQPQHF. The CDR3, as DNA: TGCGCCAGCAGCCCTCCGGGACTCCCTAGTCAGCCCCAGCATTTT.

The rearrangement uses TRBV6-5 and TRBJ1-2; the D gene is possibly TRBD1 (5 bases). The CDR3 contains 13 residues. Per the germline V gene, CDR1 is MNHEY and CDR2 is SVGAGI. V shed 2 bases and J shed 7 bases, with 11 bases lying between them. The CDR3 sequence: CASSYRGHAGYTF. Here the CDR3 DNA reads TGTGCCAGCAGTTACCGTGGACACGCTGGCTACACCTTC.

This sequence joins TRBV6-5 and TRBJ1-2, with D uncertain. V was cut by 0 bases and J by 5 bases, with 13 bases left in between. CDR3 length: 15 residues. In germline, CDR1 is MNHEY, CDR2 SVGAGI. CDR3 in DNA: TGTGCCAGCAGTTACTCGCAGGCCCAAGGTTATGGCTACACCTTC. Encoded protein: CASSYSQAQGYGYTF.

This rearrangement joins TRBV7-2 to TRBJ2-7; 11 bases are shared with TRBD2. Per germline, CDR1 SGHTA and CDR2 FQGNSA. Trimming removed 5 bases from V and 4 bases from J; junction bases left unmatched: 13. The CDR3 runs 17 residues. The CDR3 is CASSPRLAGLRGYEQYF. Written as DNA, the CDR3 is TGTGCCAGCAGCCCCAGACTAGCGGGGTTACGGGGGTACGAGCAGTACTTC.

This clone was recorded once. The rearrangement uses TRBV11-2 and TRBJ2-6; possibly TRBD1 for D (6 bases). Germline V gives CDR1 SGHAT, CDR2 FQNNGV. The length of the CDR3 is 15 residues. V lost 5 bases, J lost 2 bases, and 10 bases lay in between. This CDR3 is CASSDRLTGANVLTF. As DNA, the CDR3 is TGTGCCAGCAGCGACAGGCTCACTGGGGCCAACGTCCTGACTTTC.

The chain uses TRBV29-1 and TRBJ1-2; maybe TRBD1 (5 bases). CDR1 and CDR2 from the germline V gene are SQVTM and ANQGSEA. This CDR3 is 11 amino acids long. Trimming took 4 bases from V and 4 from J, leaving 7 bases between them. The CDR3 DNA is TGCAGCGTTGTAGGGGCCTATGGCTACACCTTC. The encoded protein is CSVVGAYGYTF.

This chain joins TRBV6-1 and TRBJ2-7; tentative D call: TRBD1 (6 bases). V was shortened by 3 bases and J by 6 bases, with 18 bases between the two germline ends. Germline CDR1 reads MNHNS; CDR2 reads SASEGT. CDR3 length: 15 amino acids. This CDR3 reads CASSEYGQLRGEQYF. The CDR3 DNA reads as TGTGCCAGCAGTGAGTATGGACAGCTAAGGGGCGAGCAGTACTTC.

The V gene is TRBV7-9, the J gene TRBJ2-1; 7 bases are a match to TRBD1. The CDR3 sequence is 15 residues long. Germline values: CDR1 SEHNR, CDR2 FQNEAQ (reference sequence). V lost 4 bases, J lost 4 bases, and 7 bases stayed unmatched. This chain's CDR3 is CASSYRDRLYNEQFF. DNA for the CDR3: TGTGCCAGCAGCTACCGGGACAGACTATACAATGAGCAGTTCTTC.

This chain links TRBV10-3 with TRBJ2-5; 9 bases are shared with TRBD2. Germline CDR1 reads ENHRY; CDR2 reads SYGVKD. The CDR3 covers 14 residues. V was pared by 7 bases and J by 5 bases, with 8 bases of the junction left unmatched. This CDR3 reads CAINSAGGQETQYF. CDR3 nucleotides: TGTGCCATCAATTCAGCGGGGGGCCAGGAGACCCAGTACTTC.

V is TRBV11-2 and J is TRBJ2-3, with D perhaps TRBD2 (6 bases). This CDR3 comprises 15 residues. Germline V gene lookup returns CDR1 SGHAT and CDR2 FQNNGV. The V end lost 3 bases, the J end lost 2 bases, and 12 bases lay between the germline ends. Here the CDR3 reads CASSLGLASTDTQYF. CDR3 sequence (DNA): TGTGCCAGCAGCTTGGGTCTAGCGTCCACAGATACGCAGTATTTT.

The CDR3 sequence is CASSVEGVVTNEKLFF. CDR3 nucleotides: TGTGCCAGCAGTGTAGAAGGGGTAGTGACTAATGAAAAACTGTTTTTT. The chain couples TRBV2 to TRBJ1-4; D is possibly TRBD1 (5 bases). CDR1 is SNHLY, CDR2 FYNNEI, per germline. The CDR3 is 16 amino acids. V was pared by 4 bases and J by 2 bases, with 14 bases between.

This rearrangement joins TRBV28 to TRBJ1-5; D is perhaps TRBD1 (5 bases). Germline V CDR1 and CDR2: MDHEN, SYDVKM. V lost 3 bases and J lost 9, with 12 bases in between. The CDR3 loop spans 13 amino acids. The CDR3 reads CASSLRDQGPQHF. The CDR3 bases are TGTGCCAGCAGTTTGCGGGACCAGGGGCCCCAGCATTTT.

This clone was recorded many times. The V and J genes are TRBV7-2 and TRBJ2-7, with TRBD1 identical over 7 bases. Unmatched junction bases numbered 2, after V lost 0 bases and J lost 3 bases. Per germline, CDR1 SGHTA and CDR2 FQGNSA. The CDR3 sequence is 14 residues long. In nucleotides, the CDR3 is TGTGCCAGCAGCTTAGCCAGGGGGAGCTACGAGCAGTACTTC. This gives the protein CASSLARGSYEQYF.

This chain links TRBV18 with TRBJ2-3; 8 bases are a match to TRBD2. The CDR3 has 16 residues. V lost 2 bases, J lost 3 bases, and 7 bases stayed unmatched. The V gene's germline CDR1 is KGHSH and CDR2 LQKENI. The CDR3 loop is CASSPTGGAVTDTQYF. The DNA for the CDR3 is TGTGCCAGCTCACCAACCGGGGGGGCGGTGACAGATACGCAGTATTTT.

The chain is built from TRBV10-3 and TRBJ2-7, with 10 nucleotides matching TRBD2. CDR3 size: 12 residues. Germline assignment: CDR1 ENHRY and CDR2 SYGVKD. Trimming took 9 bases from V and 5 from J; bases not matched to a gene: 4. This CDR3 is CAIKRGGDEQYF. The CDR3 nucleotides read TGTGCCATAAAGCGGGGGGGCGACGAGCAGTACTTC.

DNA of the CDR3: TGTGCCAGTAGTATACGGGGCAATGAGCAGTTCTTC. Protein sequence: CASSIRGNEQFF. The chain uses TRBV19 and TRBJ2-1; D might be TRBD2 (5 bases). The V gene lost 2 bases and the J gene lost 6 bases, with 5 bases spanning the gap. Per germline, CDR1 LNHDA and CDR2 SQIVND (reference sequence). This CDR3 spans 12 amino acids. Supplemented by reference TRBV19 and TRBJ2-1, the full variable domain reads DGGITQSPKYLFRKEGQNVTLSCEQNLNHDAMYWYRQDPGQGLRLIYYSQIVNDFQKGDIAEGYSVSREKKESFPLTVTSAQKNPTAFYLCASSIRGNEQFFGPGTRLTVL.

The rearrangement joins TRBV19 to TRBJ1-1; the D gene is possibly TRBD1 (5 bases). The CDR3 covers 13 residues. The germline V gene encodes CDR1 LNHDA and CDR2 SQIVND (reference sequence). The ends were cut back, 3 bases at V and 6 bases at J, with 11 bases in the middle. Here the CDR3 reads CASSIREGAEAFF. CDR3 in DNA: TGTGCCAGTAGTATCAGGGAGGGAGCTGAAGCTTTCTTT.

The chain recombines TRBV10-3 with TRBJ2-7; tentatively, D is TRBD2 (5 bases). Germline loops: CDR1 ENHRY, CDR2 SYGVKD. The V gene lost 1 base and the J gene lost 1 base, with 8 bases spanning the gap. This CDR3 contains 14 residues. CDR3 protein: CAISEYGESYEQYF. Written as DNA, the CDR3 is TGTGCCATCAGTGAGTACGGGGAGTCCTACGAGCAGTACTTC.

The genes are TRBV3-1 (or the pseudogene TRBV3-2) and TRBJ2-1, with TRBD2 matching 7 bases. V lost 4 bases and J lost 7; bases outside the gene matches: 19. Germline values: CDR1 LGHDT, CDR2 YNNKEL (reference sequence). There are 18 residues in the CDR3. CDR3 protein: CASSLRYQLAAFKNEQFF. In DNA form, the CDR3 reads TGTGCCAGCAGCCTGCGTTATCAGCTAGCGGCCTTCAAGAATGAGCAGTTCTTC.

Comments on this clone: This CDR3 is also generated by other DNA sequences in the sample. CDR3 loop: CASSLQGNQPQHF. Written as DNA, the CDR3 is TGCGCCAGCAGCTTACAGGGGAATCAGCCCCAGCATTTT. The gene calls are TRBV5-1 and TRBJ1-5; TRBD1 agrees at 7 bases. This CDR3 comprises 13 residues. Germline V lookup: CDR1 SGHRS, CDR2 YFSETQ. V trimming: 2 bases; J trimming: 4 bases; junction bases outside the gene matches: 0.

On this clone: Other DNA variants within this sample encode the same CDR3. The chain combines TRBV5-4 with TRBJ2-5; 7 positions match TRBD1. The germline gives CDR1 SGHNT, CDR2 YYREEE (reference sequence). The CDR3 length is 14 residues. The ends lost 0 bases at V and 2 bases at J; junction bases unmatched: 1. DNA of the CDR3: TGTGCCAGCAGCTTGGCGGGACAGCAAGAGACCCAGTACTTC. Translated, it gives CASSLAGQQETQYF. Full variable domain (outside the CDR3, taken from reference TRBV5-4 and TRBJ2-5): ETGVTQSPTHLIKTRGQQVTLRCSSQSGHNTVSWYQQALGQGPQFIFQYYREEENGRGNFPPRFSGLQFPNYSSELNVNALELDDSALYLCASSLAGQQETQYFGPGTRLLVL.

V usage is TRBV11-2 and J usage is TRBJ2-7; D may be TRBD2 (5 bases). V was clipped by 5 bases and J by 4 bases, with 15 bases between them. Germline V gives CDR1 SGHAT, CDR2 FQNNGV. The CDR3 consists of 14 residues. For the CDR3, the DNA is TGTGCCAGCAGCCCGGTCAGCGGCGGATACGAGCAGTACTTC. It specifies CASSPVSGGYEQYF. The variable domain in full, with the rest retrieved from reference TRBV11-2 and TRBJ2-7, is EAGVAQSPRYKIIEKRQSVAFWCNPISGHATLYWYQQILGQGPKLLIQFQNNGVVDDSQLPKDRFSAERLKGVDSTLKIQPAKLEDSAVYLCASSPVSGGYEQYFGPGTRLTVT.

CDR3 bases: TGTGCCAGTAGTCTCTTCCGACAGGGATACAATCAGCCCCAGCATTTT. It encodes CASSLFRQGYNQPQHF. V usage is TRBV19 and J usage is TRBJ1-5; 7 bases are a match to TRBD1. Trimming removed 5 bases from V and 3 bases from J; junction bases left unmatched: 10. The CDR3 runs 16 residues. Germline lookup yields CDR1 LNHDA and CDR2 SQIVND (reference sequence).

This chain's CDR3 is CASSLGDRDRGGYTF. The CDR3 bases are TGCGCCAGCAGCTTAGGCGACCGGGACAGGGGAGGCTACACCTTC. This chain uses TRBV5-1 with TRBJ1-2; 10 bases map to TRBD1. This CDR3 comprises 15 residues. The V and J ends lost 2 bases and 8 bases, in that order; junction bases with no gene match: 9. Looked up from germline, CDR1 is SGHRS and CDR2 is YFSETQ.

The gene calls are TRBV9 and TRBJ2-1, with a possible D match to TRBD2 (5 bases). V lost 4 bases, J lost 4 bases, and 15 bases lay in between. CDR3 size: 15 residues. Germline V gene sequence: CDR1 SGDLS, CDR2 YYNGEE. DNA for the CDR3: TGTGCCAGCAGCCCACGCCCTAGCAGGTACAATGAGCAGTTCTTC. This encodes CASSPRPSRYNEQFF.